This T cell receptor (beta chain) was documented in a study of beta chain features in type 1 diabetes. Study-wide results and limits: In comparison with healthy donors, patients had naive, central memory and Treg TCRB repertoires that appeared more similar. Whether HLA type influences TCRB rearrangement remained unresolved here.

The authors reverse transcribed all of the isolated RNA, so sequencing captured expressed TCRB transcripts. Sequenced by immunoSEQ multiplex PCR; TCRdb stores in-frame clones only, minus some. The profile shows approximately 250,000 clones, 12% to 15% of them singletons. V lost 7 bases to trimming and J lost 1 base; unmatched junction nucleotides: 15. The germline V gene has CDR1 SGHKS and CDR2 YYEKEE (reference sequence). The CDR3 loop spans 18 amino acids. This clone has just a few counts. Antigen unknown. The sequence derives from a woman in her forties in good health. The rearrangement uses TRBV5-5 and TRBJ1-5; 9 positions match TRBD1. Sequenced: naive CD4+ T cells from blood. The CDR3 region is CASDFEGQGLTSNQPQHF. In DNA, the CDR3 is TGTGCCAGCGATTTCGAGGGACAGGGTTTGACAAGCAATCAGCCCCAGCATTTT.